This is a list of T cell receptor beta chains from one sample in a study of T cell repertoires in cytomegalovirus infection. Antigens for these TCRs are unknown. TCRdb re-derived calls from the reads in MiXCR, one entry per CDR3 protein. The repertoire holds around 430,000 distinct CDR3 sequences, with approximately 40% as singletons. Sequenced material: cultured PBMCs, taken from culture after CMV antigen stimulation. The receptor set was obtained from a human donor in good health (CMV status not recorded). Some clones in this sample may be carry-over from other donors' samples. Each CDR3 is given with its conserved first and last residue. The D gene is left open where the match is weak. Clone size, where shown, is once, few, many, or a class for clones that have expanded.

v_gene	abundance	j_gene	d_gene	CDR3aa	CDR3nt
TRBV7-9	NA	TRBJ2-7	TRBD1	CASSSPGQYYEQYF	TGTGCCAGCAGCTCCCCGGGACAGTACTACGAGCAGTACTTC
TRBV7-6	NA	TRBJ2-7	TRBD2	CASSSGLAGSVYEQYF	TGTGCCAGCAGCTCGGGACTAGCGGGGTCAGTCTACGAGCAGTACTTC
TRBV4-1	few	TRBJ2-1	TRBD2	CASSPGLASYNEQFF	TGCGCCAGCAGCCCGGGACTAGCGTCCTACAATGAGCAGTTCTTC
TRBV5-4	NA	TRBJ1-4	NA	CASSVDTANEKLFF	TGTGCCAGCAGCGTAGATACGGCTAATGAAAAACTGTTTTTT
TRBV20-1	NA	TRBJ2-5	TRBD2	CSANGGMETQYF	TGCAGTGCAAACGGGGGGATGGAGACCCAGTACTTC
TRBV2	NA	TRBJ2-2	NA	CANLAGSTTGELFF	TGTGCCAACCTGGCGGGGAGCACCACCGGGGAGCTGTTTTTT
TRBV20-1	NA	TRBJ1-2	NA	CSAKDSEGYGYTF	TGCAGTGCTAAGGACTCCGAAGGCTATGGCTACACCTTC
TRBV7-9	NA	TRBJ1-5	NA	CASSSSGEGNQPQHF	TGTGCCAGCAGCTCCTCCGGGGAGGGCAATCAGCCCCAGCATTTT
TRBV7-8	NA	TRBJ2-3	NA	CASSLVTIQGGTDTQYF	TGTGCCAGCAGCTTAGTTACAATTCAGGGTGGGACAGATACGCAGTATTTT
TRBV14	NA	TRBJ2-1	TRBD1	CASSTWTGYGEQFF	TGTGCCAGCAGCACCTGGACAGGGTACGGCGAGCAGTTCTTC
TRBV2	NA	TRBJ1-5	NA	CASSFTESNQPQHF	TGTGCCAGCAGTTTTACGGAGAGCAATCAGCCCCAGCATTTT
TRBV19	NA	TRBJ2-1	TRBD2	CASSVTGTSQYNEQFF	TGTGCCAGTAGCGTGACCGGGACTAGCCAATACAATGAGCAGTTCTTC
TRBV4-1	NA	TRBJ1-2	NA	CASSQAGGGDGYTF	TGCGCCAGCAGCCAAGCAGGAGGGGGGGATGGCTACACCTTC
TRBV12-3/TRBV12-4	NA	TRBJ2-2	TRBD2	CASSLGGAGAFGGELFF	TGTGCCAGCAGTTTAGGGGGAGCGGGGGCCTTTGGCGGGGAGCTGTTTTTT
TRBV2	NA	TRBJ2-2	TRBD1	CAGGTGVTGELFF	TGTGCCGGCGGGACAGGGGTGACCGGGGAGCTGTTTTTT
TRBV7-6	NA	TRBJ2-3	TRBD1	CASSPVETGMADTQYF	TGTGCCAGCAGCCCTGTCGAGACAGGGATGGCAGATACGCAGTATTTT
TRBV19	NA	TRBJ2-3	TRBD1	CASRTRDRSTDTQYF	TGTGCCAGTAGGACCCGGGACAGAAGCACAGATACGCAGTATTTT
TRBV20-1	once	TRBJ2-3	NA	CSARLGPDTDTQYF	TGCAGTGCTAGGCTGGGACCCGACACAGATACGCAGTATTTT
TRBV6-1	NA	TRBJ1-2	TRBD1	CASRDSGGYGYTF	TGTGCCAGCAGAGATTCAGGGGGCTATGGCTACACCTTC
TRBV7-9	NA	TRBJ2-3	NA	CASSERDVVNSDTQYF	TGTGCCAGCAGCGAAAGAGATGTGGTAAACTCAGATACGCAGTATTTT
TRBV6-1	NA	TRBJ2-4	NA	CASSWTRAHIQYF	TGTGCCAGCAGCTGGACCCGGGCGCACATTCAGTACTTC
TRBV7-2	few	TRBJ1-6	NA	CASSTLQGPYDSPLHF	TGTGCCAGCAGCACCTTACAGGGACCCTATGATTCACCCCTCCACTTT
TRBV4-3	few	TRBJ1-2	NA	CASSHDRRYGYTF	TGCGCCAGCAGTCATGACAGACGGTATGGCTACACCTTC
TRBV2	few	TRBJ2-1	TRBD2	CASSPSGGYYNEQFF	TGTGCCAGCAGTCCTAGCGGGGGGTACTACAATGAGCAGTTCTTC
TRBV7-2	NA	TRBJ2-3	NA	CASSSGRDTQYF	TGTGCCAGCAGCTCCGGTAGGGATACGCAGTATTTT
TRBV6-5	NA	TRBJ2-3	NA	CASVRKNTDTQYF	TGTGCCAGCGTAAGGAAGAACACAGATACGCAGTATTTT
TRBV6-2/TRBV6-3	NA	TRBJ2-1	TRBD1	CASSLIRDRGSNEQFF	TGTGCCAGCAGTTTAATCCGGGACAGGGGTTCGAATGAGCAGTTCTTC
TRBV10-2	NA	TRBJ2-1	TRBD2	CASSGLAGESYNEQFF	TGCGCCAGCAGTGGTCTAGCGGGTGAGTCCTACAATGAGCAGTTCTTC
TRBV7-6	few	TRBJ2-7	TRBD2	CASSLRTSGSLEQYF	TGTGCCAGCAGCTTGAGGACTAGCGGTTCCCTCGAGCAGTACTTC
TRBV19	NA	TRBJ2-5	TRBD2	CASSATGGIQETQYF	TGTGCCAGTAGTGCGACGGGGGGGATCCAAGAGACCCAGTACTTC
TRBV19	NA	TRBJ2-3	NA	CASSPRLGVDTQYF	TGTGCCAGTAGTCCCCGATTGGGGGTAGATACGCAGTATTTT
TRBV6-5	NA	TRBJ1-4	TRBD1	CASSYGGGLSEKLFF	TGTGCCAGCAGTTACGGAGGGGGCCTGAGTGAAAAACTGTTTTTT
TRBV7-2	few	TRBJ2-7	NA	CASRLRNTVYEQYF	TGTGCCAGCAGACTAAGGAACACCGTCTACGAGCAGTACTTC